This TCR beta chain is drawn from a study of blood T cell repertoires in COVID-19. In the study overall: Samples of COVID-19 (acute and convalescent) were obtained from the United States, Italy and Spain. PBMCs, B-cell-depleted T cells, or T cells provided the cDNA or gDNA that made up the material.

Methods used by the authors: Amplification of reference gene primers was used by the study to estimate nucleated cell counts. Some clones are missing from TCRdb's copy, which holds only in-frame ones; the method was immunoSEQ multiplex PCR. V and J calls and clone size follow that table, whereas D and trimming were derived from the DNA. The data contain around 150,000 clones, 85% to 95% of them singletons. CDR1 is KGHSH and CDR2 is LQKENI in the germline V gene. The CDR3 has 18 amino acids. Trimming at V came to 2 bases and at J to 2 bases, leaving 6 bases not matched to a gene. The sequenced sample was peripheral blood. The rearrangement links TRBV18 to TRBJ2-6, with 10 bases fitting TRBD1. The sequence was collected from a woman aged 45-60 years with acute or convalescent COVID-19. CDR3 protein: CASSPWWDRGAGANVLTF. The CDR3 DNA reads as TGTGCCAGCTCACCATGGTGGGACAGGGGAGCTGGGGCCAACGTCCTGACTTTC. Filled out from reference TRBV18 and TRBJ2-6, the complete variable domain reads NAGVMQNPRHLVRRRGQEARLRCSPMKGHSHVYWYRQLPEEGLKFMVYLQKENIIDESGMPKERFSAEFPKEGPSILRIQQVVRGDSAAYFCASSPWWDRGAGANVLTFGAGSRLTVL.